This is a list of T cell receptor beta chains from one sample in a study of T cells in Graves' hyperthyroidism and ophthalmopathy. Via MiXCR, TCRdb re-called the multiplex PCR reads, giving one row per CDR3 protein. Among some 570,000 distinct CDR3 sequences listed, approximately 15% were seen once. Input material: blood. The receptor set was obtained from a woman in her late teens or twenties with Graves' ophthalmopathy. The CDR3 runs from the conserved cysteine through the conserved F or W. Size is omitted from some rows. Given values are once, few, many or a class for expanded clones.

>18|.|TRBV18
CASSPQEQGGVPNEKLFF
>15|many|TRBV7-9
CASSLEGLGGDEQYF
>14|many|TRBV2
CASSEVRRADTQYF
>14|many|TRBV28
CASSSDTSSYEQYF
>13|.|TRBV13
CASSEEGADTQYF
>15|few|TRBV29-1
CSVEAGAGKGPEQYF
>15|many|TRBV20-1
CSAREHGASGNEQFF
>14|.|TRBV2
CASRGGQLVTEAFF
>20|many|TRBV20-1
CSAPSYRDRVRKSSYNEQFF
>14|many|TRBV20-1
CSARDLEGYTEAFF
>12|many|TRBV7-8
CASSGQANEQFF
>13|many|TRBV28
CASSTDSPYEQYF
>15|.|TRBV2
CASSFGGEGGNEQFF
>15|few|TRBV6-1
CASRGLAGATGELFF
>15|many|TRBV5-1
CASSLGDSSSYEQYF
>15|few|TRBV20-1
CSARDQRLASETQYF